This TCR beta chain was sequenced for a study of T-cell reconstitution after alpha-beta-depleted transplantation in children. Study observations and caveats: When one year had passed after transplant, most T-cell counts and diversity came from newly produced T cells. From surviving recipient T cells and thymic progenitors came the high day-60 TCRbeta diversity observed in some patients. About two months after transplant, alpha-beta T cells reportedly came from several hundred expanded graft clones.

Per the germline V gene, CDR1 is SGHRS and CDR2 is YFSETQ. The CDR3 extends over 15 amino acids. The V gene lost 7 bases and the J gene lost 1 base, with 14 bases spanning the gap. TCRbeta library construction was performed incorporating unique molecular identifiers. TCRdb called the PCR reads again in MiXCR, with one record for every CDR3 protein. The sample records about a million distinct CDR3 sequences, about 29% being singletons. This clonotype was picked up a small number of times. Its antigen is as yet unknown. The gene calls are TRBV5-1 and TRBJ2-2; no reliable D call. This TCR was recovered from a boy in the first two years of life who had a stem cell transplant for SCID, so the T cells may come from the graft donor. The sequences come from PBMCs, mostly from graft donor cells, collected 360 days after TCRalphabeta/CD19-depleted stem cell transplant. The CDR3 nucleotides are TGCGCCAGCGCCGCGTCACACCAGAACACCGGGGAGCTGTTTTTT. Translating it yields CASAASHQNTGELFF.